The rows below give T cell receptor beta chains drawn from one sample of a study of T cell responses to AZD1222 COVID-19 vaccine. TCRdb's table, derived via immunoSEQ multiplex PCR, lists solely in-frame clones and lacks some. Among about 130,000 clones listed, around 90% were seen once. The specimen comprised peripheral blood, sampled on day 0 of AZD1222 vaccination. Receptors originate from an adult in good health. Each CDR3 is given with its conserved first and last residue. The D gene is left open where the match is weak. Expanded clones get a size class; other rows say once, few or many, or leave the size out.

v_gene	d_gene	abundance	j_gene	len	CDR3nt	CDR3aa
TRBV28	NA	NA	TRBJ1-1	16	TGTGCCAGCAGTTCCCCGGCGTTGGGACTAAACACTGAAGCTTTCTTT	CASSSPALGLNTEAFF
TRBV14	NA	NA	TRBJ1-1	13	TGTGCCAGTAGGCCGACAGGGAACACTGAAGCTTTCTTT	CASRPTGNTEAFF
TRBV30	NA	NA	TRBJ2-6	15	TGTGCCTGGAGCGACCCGGGGGCTGGGGCCAACGTCCTGACTTTC	CAWSDPGAGANVLTF
TRBV5-1	NA	NA	TRBJ1-1	16	TGCGCCAGCAGCTTGGTTTGGGGTAGTGTCGGCACTGAAGCTTTCTTT	CASSLVWGSVGTEAFF
TRBV27	TRBD1	NA	TRBJ2-7	16	TGTGCCAGCAGTTTGTTGACCGGGACAGGGGGCGACGAGCAGTACTTC	CASSLLTGTGGDEQYF
TRBV9	NA	NA	TRBJ2-2	16	TGTGCCAGCAGCGTAGGGCCCGGGGCGAACACCGGGGAGCTGTTTTTT	CASSVGPGANTGELFF
TRBV10-3	NA	NA	TRBJ1-4	16	TGTGCCATCAGGGACAGCCACAATGCAACTAATGAAAAACTGTTTTTT	CAIRDSHNATNEKLFF
TRBV28	NA	NA	TRBJ1-1	16	TGTGCCAGCAGTTTCCCGACACGAGGCCTGGTGGCTGAAGCTTTCTTT	CASSFPTRGLVAEAFF
TRBV6-5	NA	NA	TRBJ1-1	13	TGTGCCAGCAGTCGCCAGGGGCCCCTGGAAGCTTTCTTT	CASSRQGPLEAFF
TRBV28	NA	NA	TRBJ2-3	12	TGTGCCAGCAGTTTAATCTCAGATACGCAGTATTTT	CASSLISDTQYF
TRBV12-3/TRBV12-4	NA	NA	TRBJ2-1	12	TGTGCCAGCAGTTATCGGACTGTTCAGTCGTTCTTC	CASSYRTVQSFF
TRBV29-1	NA	NA	TRBJ1-2	13	TGCAGCGCAGGACCGGTTGGATTCTATGGCTACACCTTC	CSAGPVGFYGYTF
TRBV10-3	NA	NA	TRBJ1-2	16	TGTGCCATCAGTGAGTCCACGGTCGGAACCCTCTATGGCTACACCTTC	CAISESTVGTLYGYTF
TRBV10-3	NA	NA	TRBJ1-3	16	TGTGCCATCAGTGATTTGGACCGAAGCTCTGGAAACACCATATATTTT	CAISDLDRSSGNTIYF
TRBV28	TRBD1	NA	TRBJ1-2	16	TGTGCCAGCAGTTTGCTGGGACAGGGGAAGAACTATGGCTACACCTTC	CASSLLGQGKNYGYTF
TRBV25-1	TRBD1	NA	TRBJ2-5	13	TGTGCCAGCGGGACAGGGGGCAAAGAGACCCAGTACTTC	CASGTGGKETQYF
TRBV1	NA	once	TRBJ1-2	17	TGCACCAGCAGCCAAGATATCAGGACAGGGGGTAACTATGGCTACACCTTC	CTSSQDIRTGGNYGYTF
TRBV6-5	TRBD2	NA	TRBJ2-3	15	TGTGCCAGCAGACTACTAGCGGGGGACACAGATACGCAGTATTTT	CASRLLAGDTDTQYF
TRBV6-6	TRBD1	NA	TRBJ1-6	15	TGTGCCAGCAGCCCCGGGACAGTGGATAATTCACCCCTCCACTTT	CASSPGTVDNSPLHF
TRBV19	TRBD1	NA	TRBJ2-1	15	TGTGCCAGTAGCAGGGGGTTTGTCGCTTACAATGAGCAGTTCTTC	CASSRGFVAYNEQFF
TRBV4-3	TRBD2	few	TRBJ2-2	17	TGCGCCAGCAGCCAATCCGGGACTAGCGGGAGAACCGGGGAGCTGTTTTTT	CASSQSGTSGRTGELFF
TRBV5-6	TRBD1	NA	TRBJ1-4	15	TGTGCCAGCAGCTCCTACAGGGGACGAGTGGAAAAACTGTTTTTT	CASSSYRGRVEKLFF
TRBV19	NA	NA	TRBJ1-1	15	TGTGCCAGTAGTATAGGGGGGATATCGAACACTGAAGCTTTCTTT	CASSIGGISNTEAFF
TRBV30	TRBD1	NA	TRBJ1-5	17	TGTGCCTGGAGTCGGGACAGAATAGAAATCGGCAATCAGCCCCAGCATTTT	CAWSRDRIEIGNQPQHF
TRBV5-1	NA	few	TRBJ1-1	14	TGCGCCAGCAGCTTGGGGGCGCGGGACACTGAAGCTTTCTTT	CASSLGARDTEAFF
TRBV2	NA	once	TRBJ2-7	13	TGTGCCAGCCTTGAAAAGAGGTCGCGCGAGCAGTACTTC	CASLEKRSREQYF
TRBV7-2	NA	NA	TRBJ2-7	13	TGTGCCAGCGAAAATACAGGATCCTACGAGCAGTACTTC	CASENTGSYEQYF
TRBV5-6	NA	NA	TRBJ1-1	15	TGTGCCAGCAGCTTGAATGAAGGGGCGAACACTGAAGCTTTCTTT	CASSLNEGANTEAFF
TRBV3-1/TRBV3-2	NA	NA	TRBJ1-2	12	TGTGCCAGCAGCCAACAGAACTATGGCTACACCTTC	CASSQQNYGYTF
TRBV9	TRBD2	once	TRBJ2-7	16	TGTGCCAGCAGCGTAGCGGGTAGCGGGGGTTTTTACGAGCAGTACTTC	CASSVAGSGGFYEQYF
TRBV7-3	NA	NA	TRBJ2-2	13	TGTGCCAGCAGCTCGGCCAGCCCCGGGGAGCTGTTTTTT	CASSSASPGELFF
TRBV28	NA	NA	TRBJ2-4	16	TGTGCCAGCAGTTTCGAGCGACCTTTACTCAAAAACATTCAGTACTTC	CASSFERPLLKNIQYF
TRBV30	NA	once	TRBJ1-1	12	TGTGCCTGGACACACGAGAACACTGAAGCTTTCTTT	CAWTHENTEAFF
TRBV9	NA	NA	TRBJ1-5	13	TGTGCCAGCAGCGGGGGGGACACTCAGCCCCAGCATTTT	CASSGGDTQPQHF
TRBV27	TRBD2	NA	TRBJ2-1	15	TGTGCCAGCAGTTTCGGAGCGGGAGGTTACAATGAGCAGTTCTTC	CASSFGAGGYNEQFF
TRBV4-2	NA	NA	TRBJ1-2	15	TGTGCCAGCAGCCAAGATGCGGGACGACCAGGGGACTACACCTTC	CASSQDAGRPGDYTF
TRBV9	TRBD1	NA	TRBJ1-2	15	TGTGCCAGCAGCGTAGCCGGGACAGGGAGCTATGGCTACACCTTC	CASSVAGTGSYGYTF
TRBV6-5	NA	NA	TRBJ1-1	13	TGTGCCAGCAGGCCGAGCTTGAACACTGAAGCTTTCTTT	CASRPSLNTEAFF
TRBV9	TRBD1	NA	TRBJ1-2	14	TGTGCCAGCAGCGTAGACGGGACAGGGTATGGCTACACCTTC	CASSVDGTGYGYTF
TRBV13	TRBD1	NA	TRBJ1-1	20	TGTGCCAGCAGCGTCCAGGGGGGCCCAGCGAGGGCCGACATGAACACTGAAGCTTTCTTT	CASSVQGGPARADMNTEAFF
TRBV12-3/TRBV12-4	NA	NA	TRBJ2-7	12	TGTGCCAGCAGTTTTCTCTCAAACGAGCAGTACTTC	CASSFLSNEQYF
TRBV18	NA	few	TRBJ1-4	14	TGTGCCAGCTCACCGGAGACAGTGTATGAAAAACTGTTTTTT	CASSPETVYEKLFF
TRBV7-9	TRBD2	NA	TRBJ2-2	13	TGTGCCAGCACAACCGGGGGGAGCGGGGAGCTGTTTTTT	CASTTGGSGELFF
TRBV4-1	NA	once	TRBJ1-1	12	TGCGCCAGCAGCCCCGGGGGAACTGAAGCTTTCTTT	CASSPGGTEAFF
TRBV15	NA	once	TRBJ1-4	14	TGTGCCACCAGCAGAGGACAGGTGGATGAAAAACTGTTTTTT	CATSRGQVDEKLFF
TRBV5-1	NA	NA	TRBJ2-6	14	TGCGCCAGCAGCTTAGGCTCTGGGGCCAACGTCCTGACTTTC	CASSLGSGANVLTF
TRBV6-5	NA	NA	TRBJ2-7	15	TGTGCCAGCAGTTACGGGGGGCCCTCTCACTACGAGCAGTACTTC	CASSYGGPSHYEQYF